This is a list of T cell receptor beta chains from one sample in a study of T-cell reconstitution after alpha-beta-depleted transplantation in children. TCRdb re-called the PCR reads through MiXCR, storing one row per CDR3 protein. This table has about 230,000 distinct CDR3 sequences, around 9.7% appearing once. The starting material was PBMCs from the stem cell graft donor, obtained from the stem cell graft. The source of these receptors is a human donor who donated a stem cell graft to a child with SCID. Each CDR3 is given with its conserved first and last residue. D genes are given only for firm matches. Some rows have no size entry. The others give once, few or many, or a class for an expanded clone.

D	size	V	J	DNA	CDR3
TRBD1	many	TRBV30	TRBJ1-1	TGTGCCTGCAAACAGGGGAGGGGCACTGAAGCTTTCTTT	CACKQGRGTEAFF
TRBD1	few	TRBV11-2	TRBJ2-5	TGTGCCAGCAGCTTGGGTGACAGGGGACAAGAGACCCAGTACTTC	CASSLGDRGQETQYF
TRBD2	many	TRBV7-8	TRBJ2-3	TGTGCCAGCAGCCCACTAGCGGCGGGCCCCACAGATACGCAGTATTTT	CASSPLAAGPTDTQYF
TRBD1	many	TRBV3-1	TRBJ1-1	TGTGCCAGCAGCTCACCCGGGACAGAGAACACTGAAGCTTTCTTT	CASSSPGTENTEAFF
.	many	TRBV7-2	TRBJ1-1	TGTGCCAGCAGCTTAATTGCTGCAGTAGGCACTGAAGCTTTCTTT	CASSLIAAVGTEAFF
.	many	TRBV5-1	TRBJ2-1	TGCGCCAGCCCGGAGCTCCCGGATGAGCAGTTCTTC	CASPELPDEQFF
.	many	TRBV7-2	TRBJ1-5	TGTGCCAGCAGCTTAGGAGGGGCAGGTCGCCATCAGCCCCAGCATTTT	CASSLGGAGRHQPQHF
.	many	TRBV15	TRBJ1-3	TGTGCCACCAGCAGAGGACGGAGCCTCGATGGAAACACCATATATTTT	CATSRGRSLDGNTIYF
TRBD1	many	TRBV5-6	TRBJ1-2	TGTGCCAGCAGCTCCACAGGGGCATATGGCTACACCTTC	CASSSTGAYGYTF
TRBD2	many	TRBV6-5	TRBJ2-1	TGTGCCAGCAGTTACACTAGCGGGACCTACAATGAGCAGTTCTTC	CASSYTSGTYNEQFF
.	many	TRBV29-1	TRBJ1-2	TGCAGCGTTGCCCCCCGGGGCACTAACTATGGCTACACCTTC	CSVAPRGTNYGYTF
.	many	TRBV5-5	TRBJ2-3	TGTGCCAGCAGCCAATATTGGGGGACCGTCCGTGGAGATACGCAGTATTTT	CASSQYWGTVRGDTQYF
.	many	TRBV9	TRBJ2-1	TGTGCCAGCAGCCAAGGATCTAGCTCCTACAATGAGCAGTTCTTC	CASSQGSSSYNEQFF
.	many	TRBV6-2/TRBV6-3	TRBJ2-3	TGTGCCAGCAGAGTTACCGGGACGCAACATGTAGATACGCAGTATTTT	CASRVTGTQHVDTQYF
TRBD1	many	TRBV20-1	TRBJ1-2	TGCAGTGCTATAAGGGGACAGGAGCGTCAAGGCTACACCTTC	CSAIRGQERQGYTF
TRBD1	few	TRBV27	TRBJ2-2	TGTGCCAGCACGTTGTCGCGACGGACAGGCCCGAACACCGGGGAGCTGTTTTTT	CASTLSRRTGPNTGELFF
.	many	TRBV7-9	TRBJ1-1	TGTGCCAGCAGCTTGTCGATCAGGGGTTGGCGTCGGACTGAAGCTTTCTTT	CASSLSIRGWRRTEAFF
TRBD1	few	TRBV28	TRBJ1-2	TGTGCCAGCAGATCAAGCCAAAGCGGGACAGTTGGCTACACCTTC	CASRSSQSGTVGYTF
TRBD1	many	TRBV7-2	TRBJ1-1	TGTGCCAGCAGCTTAGCGCCTCCGACAGGGGTCACTGAAGCTTTCTTT	CASSLAPPTGVTEAFF
TRBD1	many	TRBV6-1	TRBJ2-5	TGTGCCAGCAGAGGACAGGGTGAAGAGACCCAGTACTTC	CASRGQGEETQYF
.	many	TRBV9	TRBJ2-2	TGTGCCAGCAGCGACGGTCCGGCGCACACCGGGGAGCTGTTTTTT	CASSDGPAHTGELFF
.	many	TRBV5-1	TRBJ1-1	TGCGCCAGCAGCTCCTACGGGAACACTGAAGCTTTCTTT	CASSSYGNTEAFF
.	many	TRBV7-2	TRBJ1-2	TGTGCCAGCAGCTTAGGGCAGCACTATGGCTACACCTTC	CASSLGQHYGYTF
.	.	TRBV25-1	TRBJ2-2	TGTGCCAGCAGTGATAGGAACGGGGTCAACGCCAGGGAGCTGTTTTTT	CASSDRNGVNARELFF
.	many	TRBV7-6	TRBJ2-7	TGTGCCAGCAGCCCGGCCCCAAGCAGACAATCCTACGAGCAGTACTTC	CASSPAPSRQSYEQYF
.	many	TRBV24-1	TRBJ2-1	TGTGCCACCAGATTAACAGGGTTAGATGAGCAGTTCTTC	CATRLTGLDEQFF
.	many	TRBV20-1	TRBJ2-3	TGCAGTGCTAAGGAGGTGGGGACCGGAGCAGATACGCAGTATTTT	CSAKEVGTGADTQYF
.	many	TRBV20-1	TRBJ1-5	TGCAGTGCTAGAGAGGGGGGGGATCAGCCCCAGCATTTT	CSAREGGDQPQHF
.	once	TRBV23-1	TRBJ2-7	TGCGCCAGCAGCCCCTACGAGCAGTACTTC	CASSPYEQYF
.	many	TRBV7-9	TRBJ1-4	TGTGCCAGCAGCTTAGCAGGGGAAGAGAGGGGACTGTTTTTT	CASSLAGEERGLFF
TRBD1	many	TRBV15	TRBJ2-5	TGTGCCACCAGCAACACCCGACAGGGTCAAGAGACCCAGTACTTC	CATSNTRQGQETQYF
.	many	TRBV7-2	TRBJ1-6	TGTGCCAGCAGCGCCACCCGCGATTCACCCCTCCACTTT	CASSATRDSPLHF
.	few	TRBV7-2	TRBJ2-3	TGTGCCAGCAGCTTACTGGGACTCAGCACAGATACGCAGTATTTT	CASSLLGLSTDTQYF
.	few	TRBV20-1	TRBJ1-3	TGCAGTGCTAGAGATCCGGGGGTAAACGGAAACACCATATATTTT	CSARDPGVNGNTIYF
TRBD1	few	TRBV27	TRBJ1-2	TGTGCCAGCAGTGCAGGAGGACAGGCGGGTGGCTACACCTTC	CASSAGGQAGGYTF
.	.	TRBV7-2	TRBJ1-2	TGTGCCAGCAGCCCGGGCCCAGCTCCTGGCTACACCTTC	CASSPGPAPGYTF
TRBD2	many	TRBV24-1	TRBJ2-3	TGTGCCACCAGTGATCCTCGAGCGGGGGGGTCAGATACGCAGTATTTT	CATSDPRAGGSDTQYF
.	.	TRBV3-1	TRBJ2-7	TGTGCCAGCAGCCAAGACTGGGCCAGATCCTACGAGCAGTACTTC	CASSQDWARSYEQYF
.	many	TRBV20-1	TRBJ1-5	TGCAGTGCTAGAGATTTCGGGTCTATGACCCAGCATTTT	CSARDFGSMTQHF
.	many	TRBV7-6	TRBJ2-2	TGTGCCAGCAGCTTAGTAAGGGGAAACACCGGGGAGCTGTTTTTT	CASSLVRGNTGELFF
.	many	TRBV20-1	TRBJ1-2	TGCAGTGTCCTTCCGGCAGGATTAACTAACTATGGCTACACCTTC	CSVLPAGLTNYGYTF
.	many	TRBV7-2	TRBJ2-1	TGTGCCAGCAGCTCCTGGACTACGGACAATGAGCAGTTCTTC	CASSSWTTDNEQFF
.	few	TRBV28	TRBJ2-3	TGTGCCAGCAGTTTCAACTATTTCACAGATACGCAGTATTTT	CASSFNYFTDTQYF
TRBD2	many	TRBV11-1	TRBJ2-2	TGTGCCAGCAGCCCGACCGGACTAGCGGGGGTGAACACCGGGGAGCTGTTTTTT	CASSPTGLAGVNTGELFF
TRBD1	few	TRBV5-1	TRBJ2-7	TGCGCCAGCAGCCCCCCGGGACAGGAGGCGGTCGAGCAGTACTTC	CASSPPGQEAVEQYF
.	many	TRBV9	TRBJ1-4	TGTGCCAGCAGTTCGGACAGCGGAAATGAAAAACTGTTTTTT	CASSSDSGNEKLFF
TRBD1	many	TRBV11-2	TRBJ1-2	TGTGCCAGCAGCTTGACGACAGGGGGATATGGCTACACCTTC	CASSLTTGGYGYTF
.	many	TRBV6-5	TRBJ1-1	TGTGCCAGCAGTTACAGGGGGGAGCTGAACACTGAAGCTTTCTTT	CASSYRGELNTEAFF
.	many	TRBV24-1	TRBJ2-1	TGTGCCACCAGTCCCTCTGGGCGGGGTACCTCCTACAATGAGCAGTTCTTC	CATSPSGRGTSYNEQFF
.	many	TRBV7-2	TRBJ2-1	TGTGCCAGCAGCTTGGTCTGGAACTCCTACAATGAGCAGTTCTTC	CASSLVWNSYNEQFF
TRBD1	once	TRBV20-1	TRBJ2-7	TGCAGTGCTAGGACAGGGGCAATATTAGAGCAGTACTTC	CSARTGAILEQYF